Listed here are 22 T cell receptor beta chains from one sample, sequenced in a study of cytomegalovirus exposure and HLA in healthy donors. The study ran its PCR with 60 Vbeta and 13 Jbeta primers. The method was immunoSEQ multiplex PCR; TCRdb's version includes in-frame clones alone and lacks a portion of them. The repertoire holds over 150,000 clones, with around three quarters as singletons. The specimen sequenced was PBMCs. The receptors come from a woman in her 50s in good health and CMV-seropositive.

This rearrangement joins TRBV5-1 to TRBJ1-4, with 8 nucleotides matching TRBD1. V was clipped by 5 bases and J by 7 bases; unmatched bases: 10. The germline gives CDR1 SGHRS, CDR2 YFSETQ. The CDR3 totals 15 residues. CDR3 bases: TGCGCCAGCAGGGAAACAGGGGGATTATCTGAAAAACTGTTTTTT. Encoded protein: CASRETGGLSEKLFF.

V is TRBV5-1 and J is TRBJ2-1, with D perhaps matching TRBD2 (5 bases). CDR1 SGHRS and CDR2 YFSETQ come from the germline V gene. Between the trimmed V and J ends, which lost 4 bases and 3 bases, there was a span of 14 bases. This CDR3 comprises 15 residues. CDR3 nucleotide sequence: TGCGCCAGCAGCCGGACTCCCGGCCACTACAATGAGCAGTTCTTC. This gives the protein CASSRTPGHYNEQFF.

The rearrangement links TRBV28 to TRBJ2-7; 9 bases align to TRBD1. Germline V gives CDR1 MDHEN, CDR2 SYDVKM. The ends lost 5 bases at V and 6 bases at J; junction bases unmatched: 14. CDR3 length: 16 amino acids. The CDR3 spells CASSPAPGQGRCEQYF. CDR3 nucleotides: TGTGCCAGCAGTCCAGCCCCGGGACAGGGTCGGTGCGAGCAGTACTTC.

The chain joins TRBV6-1 to TRBJ2-5; 8 bases align to TRBD2. Germline CDR1 and CDR2: MNHNS and SASEGT. Losses at the gene ends were 4 bases for V and 2 bases for J; bases not matched to a gene: 6. CDR3 length equals 15 residues. The CDR3 protein is CASSATGTSQETQYF. The CDR3 coding sequence is TGTGCCAGCAGTGCCACCGGGACTAGTCAAGAGACCCAGTACTTC.

The chain couples TRBV29-1 to TRBJ1-1; no firm D call. Germline V lookup: CDR1 SQVTM, CDR2 ANQGSEA. This CDR3 comprises 14 residues. V shed 7 bases and J shed 5 bases, with 20 bases lying between them. CDR3 region: CSGSVLLGVTEAFF. The CDR3 DNA is TGCAGCGGCAGCGTTCTTCTTGGAGTTACTGAAGCTTTCTTT.

The chain combines TRBV5-4 with TRBJ2-1; TRBD2 matches 7 bases. This CDR3 is 15 amino acids long. Germline trimming cut 4 bases from V and 3 bases from J; bases unmatched to any gene: 7. From germline, CDR1 is SGHNT and CDR2 YYREEE (reference sequence). The chain's CDR3 is CASSLGGVGYNEQFF. The DNA of the CDR3 is TGTGCCAGCAGCCTGGGGGGGGTGGGCTACAATGAGCAGTTCTTC. The full variable domain, with the rest looked up from reference TRBV5-4 and TRBJ2-1, is ETGVTQSPTHLIKTRGQQVTLRCSSQSGHNTVSWYQQALGQGPQFIFQYYREEENGRGNFPPRFSGLQFPNYSSELNVNALELDDSALYLCASSLGGVGYNEQFFGPGTRLTVL.

This clone was found a few times. The J gene is TRBJ1-5, the V gene TRBV19; 7 bases align to TRBD1. V was pared by 5 bases and J by 5 bases, with 6 bases of the junction left unmatched. CDR3 length equals 14 residues. From germline, CDR1 is LNHDA and CDR2 SQIVND (reference sequence). DNA for the CDR3: TGTGCCAGTAGTCTCGGGACAGACTATCAGCCCCAGCATTTT. It codes for CASSLGTDYQPQHF.

The chain combines TRBV7-2 with TRBJ2-1, with 8 positions matching TRBD2. Per the germline V gene, CDR1 is SGHTA and CDR2 is FQGNSA. Trimming took 2 bases from V and 6 from J; bases not matched to a gene: 6. CDR3 length equals 15 residues. The CDR3: CASSLQSGGLNEQFF. The CDR3 nucleotides read TGTGCCAGCAGCTTACAGTCGGGGGGGCTCAATGAGCAGTTCTTC. The full variable domain, rest sourced from reference TRBV7-2 and TRBJ2-1, is GAGVSQSPSNKVTEKGKDVELRCDPISGHTALYWYRQSLGQGLEFLIYFQGNSAPDKSGLPSDRFSAERTGGSVSTLTIQRTQQEDSAVYLCASSLQSGGLNEQFFGPGTRLTVL.

This clone turned up a few times. The chain couples TRBV9 to TRBJ1-1; D is unclear. This CDR3 spans 14 amino acids. Trimming cost V 4 bases and J 1 base, with 11 bases left between them. The germline V gene has CDR1 SGDLS and CDR2 YYNGEE. CDR3 nucleotides: TGTGCCAGCAGCAAAACAGCCCAGAACACTGAAGCTTTCTTT. Translation: CASSKTAQNTEAFF.

The chain joins TRBV28 to TRBJ1-5; D is possibly TRBD1 (5 bases). The CDR3 is made up of 15 amino acids. The V end lost 6 bases, the J end lost 5 bases, and 17 bases lay between the germline ends. The germline V gene encodes CDR1 MDHEN and CDR2 SYDVKM. The CDR3 nucleotides are TGTGCCAGCAGAGACCCTGGGGGGGAGGATCAGCCCCAGCATTTT. Its protein product is CASRDPGGEDQPQHF.

The chain recombines TRBV28 with TRBJ1-1; 7 bases align to TRBD1. The CDR3 runs to 12 residues. CDR1 and CDR2 from the germline V gene are MDHEN and SYDVKM. The trim removed 6 bases at V and 8 bases at J, leaving 6 bases unmatched. CDR3 sequence: CASRTGRVEAFF. In DNA form, the CDR3 reads TGTGCCAGCAGGACAGGGCGTGTAGAAGCTTTCTTT.

V and J are TRBV7-2 and TRBJ2-5; TRBD2 matches 8 bases. The CDR3 runs 12 residues. V lost 5 bases, J lost 11 bases, and 7 bases stayed unmatched. The germline CDR1 and CDR2 sequences are SGHTA and FQGNSA. CDR3 sequence: CASSLLQREQYF. CDR3 in DNA: TGTGCCAGCAGCCTACTACAGCGGGAGCAGTACTTC.

CDR3 sequence: CASRGPTSYEQYF. The CDR3 DNA reads as TGTGCCAGCAGGGGGCCTACCTCCTACGAGCAGTACTTC. The chain has TRBV9 and TRBJ2-7; tentative D call: TRBD1 (5 bases). V was trimmed by 5 bases and J by 0 bases, leaving 9 bases between them. The CDR3 has 13 residues. Looked up from germline, CDR1 is SGDLS and CDR2 is YYNGEE.

The chain employs TRBV28 and TRBJ2-1, with TRBD1 matching over 10 bases. V shed 6 bases, J shed 7 bases, and the junction held 3 bases outside the gene matches. The CDR3 is 13 residues long. The germline gives CDR1 MDHEN, CDR2 SYDVKM. This chain's CDR3 is CASSDRGPNEQFF. CDR3 sequence (DNA): TGTGCCAGCAGCGACAGGGGGCCGAATGAGCAGTTCTTC.

CDR3 sequence (DNA): TGTGCCAGCAGCTCCCCCGTGGGGAGCTCCTACAATGAGCAGTTCTTC. Translating it yields CASSSPVGSSYNEQFF. The chain combines TRBV28 with TRBJ2-1; tentatively, D is TRBD2 (5 bases). This CDR3 has 16 amino acids. V gave up 6 bases and J gave up 0 bases, with 15 bases separating them. The germline CDR1 and CDR2 sequences are MDHEN and SYDVKM.

The chain recombines TRBV19 with TRBJ2-2; weak D call: TRBD2 (6 bases). CDR1 and CDR2 (germline): LNHDA, SQIVND (reference sequence). The CDR3 consists of 16 residues. V lost 5 bases to trimming and J lost 4 bases, with 17 bases between them. The CDR3 sequence: CASSPGSRRTTGELFF. The DNA for the CDR3 is TGTGCCAGTAGTCCCGGGAGTCGTAGGACCACCGGGGAGCTGTTTTTT.

The chain has TRBV20-1 and TRBJ1-2; D is unresolved. The V gene's germline CDR1 is DFQATT and CDR2 SNEGSKA (reference sequence). V shed 0 bases and J shed 10 bases, with 6 bases lying between them. This CDR3 comprises 10 residues. CDR3 amino acids: CSARDPVYTF. The CDR3, as DNA: TGCAGTGCTAGAGATCCGGTCTACACCTTC.

The J gene is TRBJ1-6, the V gene TRBV19; perhaps TRBD1 as D (5 bases). Deletions cut 5 bases from V and 7 bases from J, with 15 bases between. From germline, CDR1 is LNHDA and CDR2 SQIVND (reference sequence). The CDR3 has 15 residues. The CDR3 loop reads CASSGGASNNSPLHF. The DNA for the CDR3 is TGTGCCAGTAGTGGAGGGGCCTCGAACAATTCACCCCTCCACTTT.

This sequence joins TRBV11-2 and TRBJ1-2, with D maybe TRBD1 (6 bases). The germline V gene has CDR1 SGHAT and CDR2 FQNNGV. The CDR3 is 15 residues long. Trimming removed 5 bases from V and 8 bases from J, with 21 bases in between. The CDR3 DNA reads TGTGCCAGCAGCGGCTTGGGGGCAGGGGTCTACGGCTACACCTTC. It codes for CASSGLGAGVYGYTF.

The V and J genes are TRBV6-6 and TRBJ1-1, with 8 bases that match TRBD1. The CDR3 contains 15 residues. V shed 7 bases, J shed 5 bases, and the junction held 12 bases outside the gene matches. Germline CDR1 MNHNY, CDR2 SVGAGI (reference sequence). CDR3 protein: CASIDRGKFWTEAFF. CDR3 in DNA: TGTGCCAGCATCGACAGGGGAAAGTTTTGGACTGAAGCTTTCTTT.

The V gene is TRBV19, the J gene TRBJ1-5; TRBD1 matches at 7 bases. The germline gives CDR1 LNHDA, CDR2 SQIVND (reference sequence). The CDR3 runs 15 residues. V shed 4 bases, J shed 4 bases, and the junction held 7 bases outside the gene matches. The CDR3 loop reads CASSTGDRVNQPQHF. CDR3 coding DNA: TGTGCCAGTAGTACCGGTGACAGGGTAAATCAGCCCCAGCATTTT.

The V and J genes are TRBV29-1 and TRBJ1-2; 11 bases fit TRBD1. The CDR3 has 13 amino acids. Germline values: CDR1 SQVTM, CDR2 ANQGSEA. V shed 4 bases, J shed 4 bases, and the junction held 2 bases outside the gene matches. The CDR3, as DNA: TGCAGCGTTGGGGACAGGGGGACCTATGGCTACACCTTC. Translation gives CSVGDRGTYGYTF.